The TCR beta chain described here comes from a study of cytomegalovirus exposure and HLA in healthy donors. Germline V gene data show CDR1 as SGHNT and CDR2 as YYREEE (reference sequence). V lost 4 bases to trimming and J lost 4 bases; unmatched junction nucleotides: 8. This CDR3 comprises 14 residues. The method was immunoSEQ multiplex PCR; TCRdb's version includes in-frame clones alone and lacks a portion of them. Of about 360,000 clones detected, 70% to 90% appear once; the ten largest clones hold roughly 0.75%. As concerns this clone: As yet, its antigen is unknown.

Regarding the study as a whole: Reportedly, cytomegalovirus status was diagnosed with high sensitivity and specificity.

The receptor's source is a woman under 30 in good health and CMV-seronegative. The sample comprised PBMCs. The chain uses TRBV5-4 and TRBJ2-7; the match to TRBD1 covers 7 bases. CDR3 protein: CASSRYRDSYEQYF. Here the CDR3 DNA reads TGTGCCAGCAGCAGATACCGGGACAGTTACGAGCAGTACTTC. Full variable domain (remainder filled in from reference TRBV5-4 and TRBJ2-7): ETGVTQSPTHLIKTRGQQVTLRCSSQSGHNTVSWYQQALGQGPQFIFQYYREEENGRGNFPPRFSGLQFPNYSSELNVNALELDDSALYLCASSRYRDSYEQYFGPGTRLTVT.